This TCR beta chain was retrieved from a study of blood T cells in healthy people across ages. In germline, CDR1 is MNHEY, CDR2 SVGAGI. V lost 0 bases to trimming and J lost 0 bases, with 11 bases between them. CDR3 length: 16 residues. The use of a sample-barcoded 5' primer and a J-beta primer mix characterized a second PCR of roughly 6 to 11 cycles. TCRdb itself ran the 5' RACE reads through MiXCR, one entry per CDR3 protein. The repertoire holds 2 million or so distinct CDR3 sequences, with less than 50% as singletons. This clonotype has just a few counts. The source of this sequence is a woman aged 40-49 years in good health. Sequenced: blood. V usage is TRBV6-5 and J usage is TRBJ2-5; TRBD1 might be the D (5 bases). CDR3 sequence (DNA): TGTGCCAGCAGTTACTCGATTCTGGGGCACCAAGAGACCCAGTACTTC. Its translation is CASSYSILGHQETQYF.